These T cell receptor beta chains were read from a single sample in a study of control samples from healthy donors and cancer patients. Some clones are missing from TCRdb's copy, which holds only in-frame ones; the method was immunoSEQ multiplex PCR. The repertoire holds over 75,000 clones, about four fifths seen once, with roughly 2% in the top ten. Sequencing was done on a sample of blood. The receptor set was obtained from a man between 60 and 70 years old in good health. The CDR3 runs from the conserved cysteine through the conserved F or W. The D gene is left open where the match is weak. Size is omitted from some rows. Given values are once, few, many or a class for expanded clones.

>NA|NA|TRBV5-6|TRBJ1-6
CASSLVRVNSPLHF
TGTGCCAGCAGCTTGGTCAGGGTGAATTCACCCCTCCACTTT
>NA|NA|TRBV4-1|TRBJ1-5
CASSQDRALSNQPQHF
TGCGCCAGCAGCCAAGACAGGGCCCTTAGCAATCAGCCCCAGCATTTT
>NA|NA|TRBV10-3|TRBJ1-3
CAISGTERGNTIYF
TGTGCCATCAGTGGGACAGAGAGGGGAAACACCATATATTTT
>few|TRBD2|TRBV27|TRBJ2-3
CASSPLAGRGKDTQYF
TGTGCCAGCAGTCCGCTAGCGGGGAGGGGTAAAGATACGCAGTATTTT
>NA|NA|TRBV3-1/TRBV3-2|TRBJ2-7
CASSQGSYEQYF
TGTGCCAGCAGCCAAGGGTCTTACGAGCAGTACTTC
>NA|NA|TRBV27|TRBJ2-3
CASTEGVSTDTQYF
TGTGCCAGCACAGAGGGGGTTAGCACAGATACGCAGTATTTT
>NA|NA|TRBV30|TRBJ1-5
CAWSVDSNQPQHF
TGTGCCTGGAGTGTAGACAGCAATCAGCCCCAGCATTTT
>NA|NA|TRBV19|TRBJ1-5
CASSGVSFGNQPQHF
TGTGCCAGTAGTGGGGTTAGTTTCGGCAATCAGCCCCAGCATTTT
>NA|NA|TRBV27|TRBJ2-3
CASSLGGPNTDTQYF
TGTGCCAGCAGTTTGGGCGGGCCGAACACAGATACGCAGTATTTT
>once|TRBD2|TRBV2|TRBJ2-2
CASSEVPGRGRVTGELFF
TGTGCCAGCAGTGAAGTACCCGGGCGGGGGAGGGTCACCGGGGAGCTGTTTTTT
>NA|TRBD1|TRBV3-1/TRBV3-2|TRBJ1-2
CASSPRQGSYGYTF
TGTGCCAGCAGCCCCCGACAGGGAAGCTATGGCTACACCTTC
>NA|NA|TRBV30|TRBJ2-1
CAWSPIQAAGQFF
TGTGCCTGGAGTCCAATACAGGCAGCGGGGCAGTTCTTC
>NA|TRBD1|TRBV2|TRBJ1-1
CASRSTGGRGTEAFF
TGTGCCAGCAGGTCGACAGGGGGACGGGGCACTGAAGCTTTCTTT
>NA|TRBD1|TRBV2|TRBJ1-2
CASRETTGETYGYTF
TGTGCCAGCAGGGAAACGACAGGGGAAACCTATGGCTACACCTTC
>medium-sized|NA|TRBV5-6|TRBJ2-2
CASSRGTNTGELFF
TGTGCCAGCAGCCGTGGTACGAACACCGGGGAGCTGTTTTTT
>NA|NA|TRBV19|TRBJ2-1
CASRRKLVDLYNEQFF
TGTGCCAGTAGACGCAAACTAGTTGACTTATACAATGAGCAGTTCTTC
>once|TRBD2|TRBV4-2|TRBJ2-2
CASSRGGERELFF
TGTGCCAGCAGCCGGGGGGGGGAAAGGGAGCTGTTTTTT
>NA|TRBD2|TRBV14|TRBJ2-1
CASSQSWSGSSYNEQFF
TGTGCCAGCAGCCAAAGTTGGAGCGGGAGTTCCTACAATGAGCAGTTCTTC
>few|TRBD1|TRBV4-1|TRBJ1-1
CASSQEGTGWSEAFF
TGCGCCAGCAGCCAAGAAGGGACAGGGTGGTCTGAAGCTTTCTTT
>NA|TRBD2|TRBV7-2|TRBJ2-7
CASSSGLAGYEQYF
TGTGCCAGCAGCTCGGGACTAGCGGGCTACGAGCAGTACTTC
>NA|NA|TRBV3-1/TRBV3-2|TRBJ1-6
CASSAGGGLALHF
TGTGCCAGCAGCGCTGGCGGGGGATTGGCCCTCCACTTT
>NA|NA|TRBV4-2|TRBJ1-2
CASSQDWEMMGQAASYTF
TGTGCCAGCAGCCAAGATTGGGAGATGATGGGACAAGCGGCAAGCTACACCTTC
>NA|NA|TRBV11-2|TRBJ2-1
CASRGWGTWQFF
TGTGCCAGCAGGGGGTGGGGAACTTGGCAGTTCTTC
>NA|NA|TRBV5-6|TRBJ2-7
CASSLGQHYEQYF
TGTGCCAGCAGCTTAGGCCAGCACTACGAGCAGTACTTC
>NA|TRBD2|TRBV28|TRBJ2-7
CASSWLTSGSMYEQYF
TGTGCCAGCAGTTGGTTGACTAGCGGGAGTATGTACGAGCAGTACTTC
>NA|NA|TRBV6-5|TRBJ1-3
CASSYTGPSGNTIYF
TGTGCCAGCAGTTACACGGGCCCCTCTGGAAACACCATATATTTT
>NA|NA|TRBV5-1|TRBJ2-1
CASTVGGSGEQFF
TGCGCCAGCACGGTAGGGGGGAGCGGTGAGCAGTTCTTC
>NA|TRBD2|TRBV3-1/TRBV3-2|TRBJ2-3
CASSHYSSGGALPTDTQYF
TGTGCCAGCAGCCACTACTCTAGCGGGGGGGCTCTCCCCACAGATACGCAGTATTTT
>medium-sized|TRBD1|TRBV9|TRBJ1-1
CASSDTTGAEAFF
TGTGCCAGCAGCGACACTACAGGGGCTGAAGCTTTCTTT
>NA|TRBD2|TRBV9|TRBJ2-7
CASSPLAGAYEQYF
TGTGCCAGCAGCCCTTTAGCGGGGGCCTACGAGCAGTACTTC
>NA|NA|TRBV20-1|TRBJ1-1
CSASLVGGRTGEAFF
TGCAGTGCTAGTCTCGTCGGGGGGCGAACTGGCGAAGCTTTCTTT
>once|NA|TRBV4-1|TRBJ2-7
CASSQDPTDRYEQYF
TGCGCCAGCAGCCAAGACCCCACCGACCGCTACGAGCAGTACTTC
>NA|NA|TRBV4-2|TRBJ2-7
CASSLGASGYEQYF
TGTGCCAGCAGCCTGGGGGCTAGCGGCTACGAGCAGTACTTC
>NA|TRBD1|TRBV4-1|TRBJ1-4
CASSHGTLDGQATNEKLFF
TGCGCCAGCAGCCATGGAACCCTGGATGGACAGGCGACTAATGAAAAACTGTTTTTT
>NA|NA|TRBV30|TRBJ1-1
CAWQGGGQFEAFF
TGTGCCTGGCAAGGCGGCGGACAATTTGAAGCTTTCTTT
>NA|NA|TRBV4-2|TRBJ2-1
CASSQVGSGNEQFF
TGTGCCAGCAGCCAAGTCGGGAGTGGCAATGAGCAGTTCTTC
>NA|TRBD1|TRBV19|TRBJ2-2
CASSPGQLNTGELFF
TGTGCCAGTAGTCCGGGACAGTTGAACACCGGGGAGCTGTTTTTT
>NA|NA|TRBV3-1/TRBV3-2|TRBJ1-2
CASSHPGEIYGYTF
TGTGCCAGCAGCCACCCGGGAGAAATCTATGGCTACACCTTC
>NA|NA|TRBV6-5|TRBJ2-7
CASSTGVEQYF
TGTGCCAGCAGTACCGGTGTCGAGCAGTACTTC
>NA|NA|TRBV28|TRBJ2-6
CASRPSQGFSSGANVLTF
TGTGCCAGCAGACCCAGTCAGGGGTTTAGCTCTGGGGCCAACGTCCTGACTTTC
>NA|NA|TRBV10-3|TRBJ2-7
CAISGGGFWEQYF
TGTGCCATCAGTGGTGGGGGATTCTGGGAGCAGTACTTC